Presented here are 30 T cell receptor beta chains from one specimen sequenced in a study of blood T cells in healthy people across ages. With a J-beta primer mix and a sample-barcoded 5' primer, a second PCR ran about 6 to 11 cycles. One entry per CDR3 protein, called by TCRdb with MiXCR from the 5' RACE reads. The sample shows some 1.5 million distinct CDR3 sequences, 35% to 45% of them seen only once. Input material: blood. The source of these receptors is a woman under 30 in good health.

A note on this clonotype: A junction boundary mismatches the germline segment, possibly from a read error. The chain carries TRBV11-2 and TRBJ2-1, with 15 positions matching TRBD2. Germline V gives CDR1 SGHAT, CDR2 FQNNGV. The CDR3 has 17 amino acids. Here the CDR3 reads CASSLGTSGGRNNEQFF. The CDR3 DNA reads as TGTGCCAGTAGCTTAGGGACTAGCGGGGGGCGTAACAATGAGCAGTTCTTC.

The chain carries TRBV6-1 and TRBJ2-2, with 9 bases aligning to TRBD2. The J segment lost 7 bases and the V segment lost 6 bases, leaving 9 bases of the junction unmatched. CDR3 length equals 15 residues. Per the germline V gene, CDR1 is MNHNS and CDR2 is SASEGT. CDR3 nucleotides: TGTGCCAGCAGAGGCGGGACTAGCTTTGTCGGGGAGCTGTTTTTT. This sequence encodes CASRGGTSFVGELFF.

The chain links TRBV30 to TRBJ1-1; TRBD1 aligns across 8 bases. Per the germline V gene, CDR1 is GTSNPN and CDR2 is SVGIG (reference sequence). CDR3 length equals 14 residues. J was trimmed by 0 bases and V by 3 bases; bases with no gene match: 3. The CDR3 spells CAWRAGGLNTEAFF. DNA for the CDR3: TGTGCCTGGAGGGCAGGGGGCTTGAACACTGAAGCTTTCTTT.

V gene TRBV20-1 combines with J gene TRBJ1-5, with D unresolved. Germline CDR1 reads DFQATT; CDR2 reads SNEGSKA (reference sequence). CDR3 length: 15 residues. V was shortened by 6 bases and J by 3 bases, with 18 bases between the two germline ends. The CDR3 coding sequence is TGCAGTGCCGGAAACCGGGTCATCCCCAATCAGCCCCAGCATTTT. Encoded protein: CSAGNRVIPNQPQHF.

The V call is TRBV12-3 or TRBV12-4, the J call TRBJ1-1, with D uncertain. This CDR3 is built from 12 residues. V was trimmed by 3 bases and J by 11 bases, leaving 13 bases between them. The CDR3 DNA follows: TGTGCCAGCAGTTTGGCCAGGTTGTGGGCTTTCTTT. Its protein is CASSLARLWAFF.

This rearrangement joins TRBV9 to TRBJ2-5; tentatively, D is TRBD2 (6 bases). The V gene lost 0 bases and the J gene lost 4 bases, with 10 bases spanning the gap. Looked up from germline, CDR1 is SGDLS and CDR2 is YYNGEE. The CDR3 length is 14 residues. This chain's CDR3 is CASSVVVEGETQYF. CDR3 coding DNA: TGTGCCAGCAGCGTAGTGGTGGAGGGAGAGACCCAGTACTTC.

This clonotype occurred a few times. V and J are TRBV4-3 and TRBJ2-1; TRBD2 is a possible D gene (6 bases). This CDR3 contains 16 residues. The V end was cut by 4 bases, the J end by 2 bases, with 15 bases between. CDR1 and CDR2 from the germline V gene are LGHNA and YSLEER. The CDR3 sequence: CASSLNSGNAYNEQFF. The CDR3 coding sequence is TGCGCCAGCAGCCTTAATAGCGGAAACGCCTACAATGAGCAGTTCTTC.

This clonotype was counted a few times. This chain joins TRBV12-3 or TRBV12-4 and TRBJ2-7, with 8 bases matching TRBD1. Trimming cost V 4 bases and J 4 bases; bases outside gene matches: 6. CDR3 length equals 14 residues. The chain's CDR3 is CASSWIGQGYEQYF. CDR3 in DNA: TGTGCCAGCAGTTGGATAGGACAGGGATACGAGCAGTACTTC.

The table lists this clonotype with a few counts. The CDR3 sequence is CASSHPLSGGTDTQYF. As DNA, the CDR3 is TGTGCCAGCAGCCACCCACTCAGCGGGGGCACAGATACGCAGTATTTT. J is TRBJ2-3 and V is TRBV11-2; TRBD2 matches 7 bases. CDR3 size: 16 residues. CDR1 is SGHAT and CDR2 is FQNNGV in the germline V gene. J lost 1 base, V lost 5 bases, and 9 bases had no gene match.

This clonotype was detected many times. The chain links TRBV6-2 or TRBV6-3 to TRBJ2-3; 7 positions agree with TRBD2. CDR3 length equals 14 residues. In germline, CDR1 is MNHEY, CDR2 SVGEGT. V lost 6 bases, J lost 2 bases, and 5 bases stayed unmatched. In DNA form, the CDR3 reads TGTGCCAGCAGACCGGGGGGATCCACAGATACGCAGTATTTT. Its translation: CASRPGGSTDTQYF.

CDR3 sequence reads: CASLSGRAETDTQYF. The CDR3 DNA follows: TGTGCCAGCTTATCGGGACGAGCGGAGACAGATACGCAGTATTTT. The gene calls are TRBV18 and TRBJ2-3; D is tentatively TRBD1 or TRBD2 (5 bases each). The germline CDR1 and CDR2 sequences are KGHSH and LQKENI. This CDR3 is 15 amino acids long. Trimming left V 7 bases short and J 3 bases short, with 17 bases between.

This clonotype was counted between two and nine times. The chain uses TRBV27 and TRBJ1-1; no firm D call. The V gene's germline CDR1 is MNHEY and CDR2 SMNVEV (reference sequence). V was clipped by 6 bases and J by 0 bases, with 14 bases between them. The length of the CDR3 is 15 residues. Here the CDR3 DNA reads TGTGCCAGCAGCCAACAGACGGGCATGAACACTGAAGCTTTCTTT. This translates into CASSQQTGMNTEAFF.

The V and J genes are TRBV4-1 and TRBJ2-2, with D hard to call. Per germline, CDR1 MGHRA and CDR2 YSYEKL. The CDR3 totals 13 residues. Trimming removed 2 bases at V and 6 bases at J, with 7 bases between. The DNA for the CDR3 is TGCGCCAGCAGCCAATCTGGCTCCGGGGAGCTGTTTTTT. It codes for CASSQSGSGELFF.

This clonotype was observed once. The V call is TRBV7-9, the J call TRBJ2-3; a possible D gene is TRBD1 (5 bases). V dropped 5 bases and J dropped 0 bases, with 18 bases sitting between them. The germline V gene encodes CDR1 SEHNR and CDR2 FQNEAQ (reference sequence). The CDR3 contains 17 residues. CDR3 nucleotides: TGTGCCAGCAGCCAACCCAGACAGATTCCTAGCACAGATACGCAGTATTTT. Translated, it gives CASSQPRQIPSTDTQYF.

The chain has TRBV27 and TRBJ1-6; TRBD1 matches 9 bases. CDR1 MNHEY and CDR2 SMNVEV come from the germline V gene (reference sequence). This CDR3 comprises 14 residues. The junction had 5 bases not matched to a gene; V was cut back by 7 bases and J by 7 bases. The CDR3 DNA sequence: TGTGCCAGCAATACAGGGGGCGGAAATTCACCCCTCCACTTT. Protein: CASNTGGGNSPLHF.

The chain combines TRBV28 with TRBJ2-1; the match to TRBD1 covers 8 bases. V lost 4 bases to trimming and J lost 7 bases; unmatched junction nucleotides: 12. Germline V lookup: CDR1 MDHEN, CDR2 SYDVKM. The CDR3 spans 16 residues. CDR3 in amino acids: CASSSLRTGWSNEQFF. Written as DNA, the CDR3 is TGTGCCAGCAGTTCACTCCGGACAGGGTGGTCTAATGAGCAGTTCTTC.

This clonotype was seen a few times. The chain links TRBV12-3 or TRBV12-4 to TRBJ2-7; weak D call: TRBD2 (6 bases). Between the trimmed V and J ends, which lost 3 bases and 7 bases, there was a span of 13 bases. The CDR3 has 13 residues. The CDR3 nucleotides read TGTGCCAGCAGTTTCGGGGGTTACAATGAGCAGTACTTC. It yields the protein CASSFGGYNEQYF.

This chain joins TRBV6-5 and TRBJ1-5, with D perhaps TRBD1 (6 bases). The CDR3 spans 15 residues. CDR1 and CDR2 (germline): MNHEY, SVGAGI. V gave up 8 bases and J gave up 0 bases, with 14 bases separating them. CDR3: CASHPRRGSNQPQHF. Here the CDR3 DNA reads TGTGCCAGCCACCCCCGCAGGGGTAGCAATCAGCCCCAGCATTTT.

A few counts support this clonotype. The chain carries TRBV5-1 and TRBJ2-1; the match to TRBD2 covers 12 bases. Germline V gives CDR1 SGHRS, CDR2 YFSETQ. Trimming removed 0 bases from V and 7 bases from J; junction bases left unmatched: 8. The CDR3 has 17 amino acids. The CDR3 DNA sequence: TGCGCCAGCAGCTTGGAACGACTAGCGGGGGACCCTAATGAGCAGTTCTTC. It codes for CASSLERLAGDPNEQFF.

The chain recombines TRBV10-3 with TRBJ2-2; 7 nucleotides agree with TRBD2. Trimming at V came to 5 bases and at J to 6 bases, leaving 6 bases not matched to a gene. Looked up from germline, CDR1 is ENHRY and CDR2 is SYGVKD. The CDR3 length is 14 residues. The CDR3 here is CAISKGLGAGELFF. The CDR3 bases are TGTGCCATCAGTAAAGGACTAGGGGCCGGGGAGCTGTTTTTT.

This clonotype has just a few counts. The rearrangement links TRBV7-2 to TRBJ1-1; possibly TRBD1 for D (5 bases). Germline assignment: CDR1 SGHTA and CDR2 FQGNSA. V lost 1 base and J 4 bases, leaving 19 bases between the germline ends. The CDR3 has 17 amino acids. Written as DNA, the CDR3 is TGTGCCAGCAGCTTAGTGTTTATGGGGGGTTTGGGCACTGAAGCTTTCTTT. Translating it yields CASSLVFMGGLGTEAFF. Variable domain in full (rest from reference TRBV7-2 and TRBJ1-1): GAGVSQSPSNKVTEKGKDVELRCDPISGHTALYWYRQSLGQGLEFLIYFQGNSAPDKSGLPSDRFSAERTGGSVSTLTIQRTQQEDSAVYLCASSLVFMGGLGTEAFFGQGTRLTVV.

V and J are TRBV7-6 and TRBJ2-1; 11 bases are a match to TRBD2. The J call is doubtful: the DNA matches TRBJ2-7 better. The CDR3 totals 13 residues. The V gene's germline CDR1 is SGHVS and CDR2 FNYEAQ. The CDR3 region has the DNA TGTGCCAAACAACCGGGACTAGCGGAAGAGCAGTACTTC. It is translated as CAKQPGLAEEQYF.

For the CDR3, the DNA is TGTGCCAGCAGCTACCGGGACAGAGAAAGCTCCTACGAGCAGTACTTC. Amino acids: CASSYRDRESSYEQYF. The V gene is TRBV7-2, the J gene TRBJ2-7; 7 bases are a match to TRBD1. CDR3 length equals 16 residues. CDR1 and CDR2 (germline): SGHTA, FQGNSA. After removal of 4 bases from V and 0 bases from J, the junction contained 9 bases not matched to a gene.

V is TRBV5-1 and J is TRBJ2-5; no clear D. The better agreement between TRBJ2-7 and the DNA end casts doubt on the J call. This CDR3 is 12 amino acids long. Germline CDR1 is SGHRS and CDR2 is YFSETQ. The CDR3 sequence is CASSLPDHEQYF. CDR3 coding DNA: TGCGCCAGCAGCTTGCCTGACCACGAGCAGTACTTC.

The J gene is TRBJ1-5, the V gene TRBV2; D is perhaps TRBD1 (5 bases). CDR1 is SNHLY, CDR2 FYNNEI, per germline. The CDR3 is 16 amino acids. The V and J ends lost 6 bases and 3 bases respectively, with 18 bases between them. CDR3 bases: TGTGCCAGCAGCAACAGGAACCCTGACCTCAATCAGCCCCAGCATTTT. Protein product: CASSNRNPDLNQPQHF.

The chain has TRBV6-1 and TRBJ1-2; D is ambiguous. Trimming took 6 bases from V and 4 from J, leaving 12 bases between them. The CDR3 totals 13 residues. CDR1 and CDR2 (germline): MNHNS, SASEGT. DNA for the CDR3: TGTGCCAGCAGGGACTACCCCGTCTATGGCTACACCTTC. This translates into CASRDYPVYGYTF.

V gene TRBV12-3 or TRBV12-4 combines with J gene TRBJ2-5; D tentatively fits TRBD1 or TRBD2 (5 bases each). Trimming stripped 5 bases from V and 3 bases from J, with 13 bases between. The length of the CDR3 is 14 residues. For the CDR3, the DNA is TGTGCCAGCAGTCTGGGACGTTCTGAAGAGACCCAGTACTTC. It encodes CASSLGRSEETQYF.

The V gene is TRBV4-3, the J gene TRBJ2-3; 10 bases are a match to TRBD2. CDR1 LGHNA and CDR2 YSLEER come from the germline V gene. Unmatched junction bases numbered 9, after V lost 4 bases and J lost 5 bases. There are 16 residues in the CDR3. The CDR3 loop reads CASSRLLAGGIDTQYF. The CDR3 region has the DNA TGCGCCAGCAGCCGGCTATTAGCGGGGGGAATAGATACGCAGTATTTT.

On this clonotype: A read error may produce the germline difference seen at one junction end. This chain connects TRBV4-3 to TRBJ1-2; TRBD1 might be the D (6 bases). CDR3 size: 15 residues. Germline V gives CDR1 LGHNA, CDR2 YSLEER. The CDR3 sequence: CASSQHRESVYGYTF. CDR3 nucleotides: TGCGCCAGTAGCCAACACAGGGAGTCTGTCTATGGCTACACCTTC.

The V call is TRBV10-3, the J call TRBJ2-3, with D possibly being TRBD2 (5 bases). Trimming removed 0 bases from V and 6 bases from J, with 16 bases in between. The CDR3 runs to 16 residues. Germline V gene lookup returns CDR1 ENHRY and CDR2 SYGVKD. DNA for the CDR3: TGTGCCATCAGTGAGTCGGGATTCGATGGGGAGGATACGCAGTATTTT. Its translation is CAISESGFDGEDTQYF.